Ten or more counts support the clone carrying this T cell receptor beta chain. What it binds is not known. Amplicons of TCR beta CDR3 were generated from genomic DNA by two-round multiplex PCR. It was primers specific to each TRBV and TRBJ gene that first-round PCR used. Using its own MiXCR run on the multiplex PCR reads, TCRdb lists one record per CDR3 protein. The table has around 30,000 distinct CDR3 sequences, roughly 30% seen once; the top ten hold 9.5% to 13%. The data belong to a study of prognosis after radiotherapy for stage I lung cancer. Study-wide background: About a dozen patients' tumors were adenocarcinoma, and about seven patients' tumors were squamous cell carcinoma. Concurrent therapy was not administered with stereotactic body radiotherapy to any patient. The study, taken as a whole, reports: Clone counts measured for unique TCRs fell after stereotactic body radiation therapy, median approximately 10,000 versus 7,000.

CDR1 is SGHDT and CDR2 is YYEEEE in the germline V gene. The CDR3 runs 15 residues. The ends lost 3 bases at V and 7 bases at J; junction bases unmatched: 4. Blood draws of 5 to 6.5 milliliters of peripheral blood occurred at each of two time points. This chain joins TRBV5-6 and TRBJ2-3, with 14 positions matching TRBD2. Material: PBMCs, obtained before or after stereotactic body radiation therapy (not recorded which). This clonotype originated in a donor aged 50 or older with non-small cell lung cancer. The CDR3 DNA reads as TGTGCCAGCAGCTCCGGACTAGCGGGAGGTAATACGCAGTATTTT. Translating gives CASSSGLAGGNTQYF.